This T cell receptor beta chain was found in a study of blood T cell repertoires in COVID-19. CDR1 is LNHDA, CDR2 SQIVND, per germline (reference sequence). Trimming at V came to 8 bases and at J to 4 bases, leaving 11 bases not matched to a gene. There are 15 residues in the CDR3. TCRdb's copy holds only in-frame clones and misses some; the assay was immunoSEQ multiplex PCR. Here the sample spans tens of thousands of clones, 85% to 90% being singletons. The sequenced material came from peripheral blood. This clonotype originated in a man aged 70 or older with acute or convalescent COVID-19. J is TRBJ2-1 and V is TRBV19, with 7 bases identical to TRBD2. CDR3 in DNA: TGTGCCAGTGCGGATGGGGGGGGGTTTTACAATGAGCAGTTCTTC. As protein: CASADGGGFYNEQFF.